This T cell receptor beta chain was identified during a study of cytomegalovirus exposure and HLA in healthy donors. On the study more broadly: The Caucasian-associated ancestry cluster held around four fifths of some 420 genotyped donors. The study's findings and limits: Highest at DRB1 and lowest at HLA-C, TCR association rates differed among HLA loci in a later analysis.

With 60 Vbeta and 13 Jbeta primers, the PCR was carried out. The assay was immunoSEQ multiplex PCR, and TCRdb's table has in-frame clones only and misses some. The data show around 85,000 clones, approximately 80% seen once. CDR1 MNHEY and CDR2 SVGAGI come from the germline V gene. V was shortened by 5 bases and J by 2 bases, with 12 bases between the two germline ends. The CDR3 is 14 amino acids. On this clone itself: No antigen is known for it.

The sequenced sample consisted of PBMCs. V and J are TRBV6-5 and TRBJ1-2; D gene unclear. This TCR derives from a woman in her 50s in good health and CMV-seropositive. The CDR3: CASSPSFSNYGYTF. The CDR3 bases are TGTGCCAGCAGTCCTTCTTTTTCCAACTATGGCTACACCTTC.